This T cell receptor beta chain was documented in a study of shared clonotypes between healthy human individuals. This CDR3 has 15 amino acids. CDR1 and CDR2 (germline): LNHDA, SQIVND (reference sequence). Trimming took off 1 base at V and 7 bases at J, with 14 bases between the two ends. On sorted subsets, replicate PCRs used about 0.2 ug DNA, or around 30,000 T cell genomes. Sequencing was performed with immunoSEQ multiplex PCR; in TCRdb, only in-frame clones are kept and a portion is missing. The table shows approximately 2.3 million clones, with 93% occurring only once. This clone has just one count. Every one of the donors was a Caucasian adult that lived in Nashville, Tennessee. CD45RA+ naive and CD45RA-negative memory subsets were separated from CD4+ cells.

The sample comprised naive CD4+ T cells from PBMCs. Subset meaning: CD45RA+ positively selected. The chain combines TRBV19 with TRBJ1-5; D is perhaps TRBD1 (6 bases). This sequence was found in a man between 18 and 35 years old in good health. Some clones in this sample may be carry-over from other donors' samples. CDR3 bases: TGTGCCAGTAGTATAGGGGGGGCACTCGCCCAGCCCCAGCATTTT. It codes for CASSIGGALAQPQHF.